This record covers a single T cell receptor beta chain. Its antigen is currently unknown. Separation from the roughly 690-subject first cohort characterized the approximately 120-subject validation cohort, to which the donors belonged. This record belongs to a study of cytomegalovirus exposure and HLA in healthy donors. Germline values: CDR1 PRHDT, CDR2 FYEKMQ (reference sequence). Trimming cost V 2 bases and J 1 base, with 11 bases left between them. The CDR3 is 15 residues long. The repertoire was sequenced with immunoSEQ multiplex PCR; TCRdb's copy has only in-frame clones and lacks some. This table has tens of thousands of clones, about 92% appearing once. Whole-study findings and limits: Three chains linked to CMV were shown in vitro to be specific for CMV antigens. That first-cohort TCR clusters tended to co-occur in the 120 or so validation repertoires was found in a later analysis.

This receptor was obtained from a man in his late teens or twenties in good health and CMV-seropositive. V gene TRBV13 combines with J gene TRBJ1-1, with D unresolved. Sequencing input: PBMCs. The CDR3 coding sequence is TGTGCCAGCAGCTTACAAGTAGCTGGGAACACTGAAGCTTTCTTT. This translates into CASSLQVAGNTEAFF.